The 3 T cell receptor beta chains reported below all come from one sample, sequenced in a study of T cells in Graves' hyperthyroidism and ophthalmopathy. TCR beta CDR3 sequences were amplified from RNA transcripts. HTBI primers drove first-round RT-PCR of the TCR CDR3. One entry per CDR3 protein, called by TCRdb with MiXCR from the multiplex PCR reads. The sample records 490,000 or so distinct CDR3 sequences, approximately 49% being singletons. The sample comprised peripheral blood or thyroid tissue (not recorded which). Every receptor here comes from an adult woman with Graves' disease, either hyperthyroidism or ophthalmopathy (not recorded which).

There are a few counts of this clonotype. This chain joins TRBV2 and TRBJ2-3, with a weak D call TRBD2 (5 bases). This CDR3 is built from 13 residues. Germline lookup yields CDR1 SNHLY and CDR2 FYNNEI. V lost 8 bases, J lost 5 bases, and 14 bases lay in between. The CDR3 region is CASGADLRDTQYF. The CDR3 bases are TGTGCCAGCGGAGCGGACTTGAGAGATACGCAGTATTTT.

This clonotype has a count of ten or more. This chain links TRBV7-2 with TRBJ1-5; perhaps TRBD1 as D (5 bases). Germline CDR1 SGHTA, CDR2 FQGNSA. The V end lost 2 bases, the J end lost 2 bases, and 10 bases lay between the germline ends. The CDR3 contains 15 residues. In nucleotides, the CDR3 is TGTGCCAGCAGCTTAACCAGGGACGGCAATCAGCCCCAGCATTTT. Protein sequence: CASSLTRDGNQPQHF.

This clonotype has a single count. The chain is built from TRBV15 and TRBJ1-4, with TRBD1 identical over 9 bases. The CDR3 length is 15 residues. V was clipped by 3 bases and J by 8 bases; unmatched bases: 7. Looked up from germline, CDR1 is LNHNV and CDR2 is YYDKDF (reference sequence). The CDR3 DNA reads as TGTGCCACCAGCAGTAACCGGGACAGGGTCGAAAAACTGTTTTTT. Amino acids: CATSSNRDRVEKLFF. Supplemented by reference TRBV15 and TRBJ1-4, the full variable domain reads DAMVIQNPRYQVTQFGKPVTLSCSQTLNHNVMYWYQQKSSQAPKLLFHYYDKDFNNEADTPDNFQSRRPNTSFCFLDIRSPGLGDTAMYLCATSSNRDRVEKLFFGSGTQLSVL.